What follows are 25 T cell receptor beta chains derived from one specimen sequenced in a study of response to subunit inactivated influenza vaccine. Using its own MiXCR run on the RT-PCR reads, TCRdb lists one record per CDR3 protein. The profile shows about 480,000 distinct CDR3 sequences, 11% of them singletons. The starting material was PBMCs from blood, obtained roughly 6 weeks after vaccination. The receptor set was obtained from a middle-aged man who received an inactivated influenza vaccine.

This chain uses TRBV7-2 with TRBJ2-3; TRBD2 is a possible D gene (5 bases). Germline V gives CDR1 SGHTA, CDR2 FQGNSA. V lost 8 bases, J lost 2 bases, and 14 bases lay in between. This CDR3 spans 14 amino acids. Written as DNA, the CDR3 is TGTGCCAGCCCACTAGATAGGAACACAGATACGCAGTATTTT. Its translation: CASPLDRNTDTQYF.

The CDR3, as DNA: TGCAGCGTTGAAGTAGGGGGGCCGAAGAACGAGCAGTACTTC. It encodes CSVEVGGPKNEQYF. The V gene is TRBV29-1, the J gene TRBJ2-7, with D perhaps being TRBD1 or TRBD2 (6 bases each). V lost 1 base and J 5 bases, leaving 15 bases between the germline ends. The CDR3 extends over 14 amino acids. The germline V gene encodes CDR1 SQVTM and CDR2 ANQGSEA.

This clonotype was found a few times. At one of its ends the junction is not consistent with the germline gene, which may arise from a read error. Here the CDR3 reads CASSQDAGGAPTVTQYF. The CDR3, as DNA: TGTGCCAGCAGCCAAGATGCCGGGGGGGCCCCGACAGTTACGCAGTATTTT. This sequence joins TRBV4-2 and TRBJ2-3; 8 bases match TRBD2. The CDR3 is 17 amino acids. Germline V gene data show CDR1 as LGHNA and CDR2 as YNFKEQ.

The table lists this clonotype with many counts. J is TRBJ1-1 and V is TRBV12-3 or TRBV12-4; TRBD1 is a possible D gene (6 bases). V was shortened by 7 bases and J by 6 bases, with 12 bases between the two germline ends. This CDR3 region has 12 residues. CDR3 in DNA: TGTGCCAGCACCATCGAGGGGGCTGAAGCTTTCTTT. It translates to CASTIEGAEAFF.

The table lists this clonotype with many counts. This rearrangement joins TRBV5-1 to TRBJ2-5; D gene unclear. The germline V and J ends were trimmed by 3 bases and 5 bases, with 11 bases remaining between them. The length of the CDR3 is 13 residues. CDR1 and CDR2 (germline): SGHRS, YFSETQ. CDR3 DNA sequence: TGCGCCAGCAGCTCAACGCGTGGGGAGACCCAGTACTTC. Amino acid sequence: CASSSTRGETQYF.

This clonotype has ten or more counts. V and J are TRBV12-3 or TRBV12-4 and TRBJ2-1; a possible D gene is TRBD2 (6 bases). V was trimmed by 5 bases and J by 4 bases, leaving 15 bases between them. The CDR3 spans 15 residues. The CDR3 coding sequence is TGTGCCAGCAGTCCCAGGCGGGGAAAATACAATGAGCAGTTCTTC. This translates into CASSPRRGKYNEQFF.

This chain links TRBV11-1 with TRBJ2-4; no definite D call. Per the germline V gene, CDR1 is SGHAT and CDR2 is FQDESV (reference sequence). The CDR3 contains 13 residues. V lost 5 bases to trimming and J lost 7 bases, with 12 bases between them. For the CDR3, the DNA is TGTGCCAGCAGCCTCCTGCTCAGTAACATTCAGTACTTC. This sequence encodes CASSLLLSNIQYF. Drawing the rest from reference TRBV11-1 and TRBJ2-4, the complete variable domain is EAEVAQSPRYKITEKSQAVAFWCDPISGHATLYWYRQILGQGPELLVQFQDESVVDDSQLPKDRFSAERLKGVDSTLKIQPAELGDSAMYLCASSLLLSNIQYFGAGTRLSVL.

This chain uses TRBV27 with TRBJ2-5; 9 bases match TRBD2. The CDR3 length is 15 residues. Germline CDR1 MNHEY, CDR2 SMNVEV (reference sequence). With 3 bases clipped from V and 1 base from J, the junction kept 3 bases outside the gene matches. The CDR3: CASSLSGLAQETQYF. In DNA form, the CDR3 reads TGTGCCAGCAGTTTGTCGGGACTAGCCCAAGAGACCCAGTACTTC.

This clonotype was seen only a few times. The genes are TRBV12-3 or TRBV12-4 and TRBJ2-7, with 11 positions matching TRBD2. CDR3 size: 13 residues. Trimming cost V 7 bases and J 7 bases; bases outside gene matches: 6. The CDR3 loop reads CASKTSGSGEQYF. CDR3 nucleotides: TGTGCCAGCAAAACTAGCGGGAGTGGGGAGCAGTACTTC.

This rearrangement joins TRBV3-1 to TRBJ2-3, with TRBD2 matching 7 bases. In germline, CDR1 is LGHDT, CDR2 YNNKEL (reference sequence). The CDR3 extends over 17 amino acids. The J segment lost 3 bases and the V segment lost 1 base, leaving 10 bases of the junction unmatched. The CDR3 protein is CASSQVPAGAGTDTQYF. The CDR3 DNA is TGTGCCAGCAGCCAAGTTCCTGCGGGAGCGGGGACAGATACGCAGTATTTT.

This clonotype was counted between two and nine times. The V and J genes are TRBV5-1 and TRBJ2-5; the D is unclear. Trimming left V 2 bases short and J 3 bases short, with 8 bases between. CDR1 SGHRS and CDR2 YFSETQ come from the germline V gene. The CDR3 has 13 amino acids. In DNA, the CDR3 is TGCGCCAGCAGCTTAAGGTTGGAAGAGACCCAGTACTTC. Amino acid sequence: CASSLRLEETQYF.

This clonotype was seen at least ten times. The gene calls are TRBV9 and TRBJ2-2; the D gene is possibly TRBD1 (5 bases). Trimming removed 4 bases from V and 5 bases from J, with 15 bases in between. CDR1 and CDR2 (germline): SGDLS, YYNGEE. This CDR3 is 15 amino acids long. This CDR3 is CASSPQGVPTGELFF. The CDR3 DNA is TGTGCCAGCAGCCCCCAAGGGGTTCCGACCGGGGAGCTGTTTTTT.

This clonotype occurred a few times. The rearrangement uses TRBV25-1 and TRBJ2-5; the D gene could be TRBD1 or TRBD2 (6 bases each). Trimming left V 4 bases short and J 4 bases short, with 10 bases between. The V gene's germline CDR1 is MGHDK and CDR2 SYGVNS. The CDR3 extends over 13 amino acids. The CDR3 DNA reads TGTGCCAGCAGTGCCCGGGGGCGAGAGACCCAGTACTTC. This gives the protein CASSARGRETQYF.

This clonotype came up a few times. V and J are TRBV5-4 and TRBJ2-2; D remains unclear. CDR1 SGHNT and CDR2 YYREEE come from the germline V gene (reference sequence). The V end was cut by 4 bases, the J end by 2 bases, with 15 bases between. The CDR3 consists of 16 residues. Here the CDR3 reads CASSPPRSLNTGELFF. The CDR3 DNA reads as TGTGCCAGCAGCCCCCCTAGGAGTCTAAACACCGGGGAGCTGTTTTTT.

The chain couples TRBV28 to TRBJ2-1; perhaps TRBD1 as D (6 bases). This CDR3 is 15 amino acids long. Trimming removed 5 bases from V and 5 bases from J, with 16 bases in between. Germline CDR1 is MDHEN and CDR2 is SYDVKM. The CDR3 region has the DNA TGTGCCAGCAGTCCCCGGGGACACCGGGACAATGAGCAGTTCTTC. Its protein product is CASSPRGHRDNEQFF.

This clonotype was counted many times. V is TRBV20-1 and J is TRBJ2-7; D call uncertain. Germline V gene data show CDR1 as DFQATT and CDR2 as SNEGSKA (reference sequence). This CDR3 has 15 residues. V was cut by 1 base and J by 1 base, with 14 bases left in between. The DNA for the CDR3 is TGCAGTGCTAGAGGTAGACTCGGAAGTTCCTACGAGCAGTACTTC. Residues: CSARGRLGSSYEQYF.

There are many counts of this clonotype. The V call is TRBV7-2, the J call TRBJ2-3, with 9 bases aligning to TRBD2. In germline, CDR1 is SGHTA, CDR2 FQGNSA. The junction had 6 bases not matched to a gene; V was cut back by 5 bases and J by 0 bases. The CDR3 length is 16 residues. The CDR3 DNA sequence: TGTGCCAGCAGCCCGGGACTAGCTAAGAGCACAGATACGCAGTATTTT. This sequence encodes CASSPGLAKSTDTQYF.

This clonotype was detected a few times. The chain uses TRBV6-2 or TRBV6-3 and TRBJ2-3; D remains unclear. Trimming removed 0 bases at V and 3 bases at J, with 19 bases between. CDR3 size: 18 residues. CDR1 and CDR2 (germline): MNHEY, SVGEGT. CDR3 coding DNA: TGTGCCAGCAGTTACTCCCTAGACTCTACCTCAGAGACAGATACGCAGTATTTT. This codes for CASSYSLDSTSETDTQYF.

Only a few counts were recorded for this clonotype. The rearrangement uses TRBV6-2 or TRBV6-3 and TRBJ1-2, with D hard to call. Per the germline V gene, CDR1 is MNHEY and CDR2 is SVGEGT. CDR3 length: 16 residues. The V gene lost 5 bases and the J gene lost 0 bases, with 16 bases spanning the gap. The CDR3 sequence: CASSPAVSTTNYGYTF. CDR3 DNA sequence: TGTGCCAGCAGTCCTGCAGTTTCGACAACTAACTATGGCTACACCTTC.

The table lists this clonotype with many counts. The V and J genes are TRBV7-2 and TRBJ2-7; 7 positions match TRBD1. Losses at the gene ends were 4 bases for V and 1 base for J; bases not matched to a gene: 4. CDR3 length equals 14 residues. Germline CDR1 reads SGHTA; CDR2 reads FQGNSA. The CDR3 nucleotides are TGTGCCAGCAGCTCCCTGACAGGGTCCTACGAGCAGTACTTC. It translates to CASSSLTGSYEQYF.

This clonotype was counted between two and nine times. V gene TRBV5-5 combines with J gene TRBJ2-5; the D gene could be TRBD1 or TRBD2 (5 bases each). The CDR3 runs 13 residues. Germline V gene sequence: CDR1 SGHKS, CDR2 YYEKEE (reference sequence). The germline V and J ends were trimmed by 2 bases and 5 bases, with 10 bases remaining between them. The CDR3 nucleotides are TGTGCCAGCAGCTTCAGCAGGGAGGAGACCCAGTACTTC. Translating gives CASSFSREETQYF.

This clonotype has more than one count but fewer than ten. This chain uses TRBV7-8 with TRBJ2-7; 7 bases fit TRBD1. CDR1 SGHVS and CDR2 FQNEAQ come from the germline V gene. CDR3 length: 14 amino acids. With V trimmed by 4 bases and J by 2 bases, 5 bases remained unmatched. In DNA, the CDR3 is TGTGCCAGCAGCTCACAGCAGGGGGCCTACGAGCAGTACTTC. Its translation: CASSSQQGAYEQYF.

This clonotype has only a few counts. The CDR3 DNA sequence: TGCAGTGCTAGATTCCAGCAGGCTGGTAGCGGGAGTTTCGGCACCGGGGAGCTGTTTTTT. Translation: CSARFQQAGSGSFGTGELFF. This chain connects TRBV20-1 to TRBJ2-2; 9 bases fit TRBD2. The CDR3 is 20 amino acids. V trimming: 2 bases; J trimming: 4 bases; junction bases outside the gene matches: 20. From germline, CDR1 is DFQATT and CDR2 SNEGSKA (reference sequence).

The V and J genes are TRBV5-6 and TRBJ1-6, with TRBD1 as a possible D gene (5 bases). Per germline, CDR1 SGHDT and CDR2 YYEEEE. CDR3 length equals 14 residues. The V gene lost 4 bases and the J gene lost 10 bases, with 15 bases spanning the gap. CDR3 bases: TGTGCCAGCAGCCGGGGGAGCCTTGACTCACCCCTCCACTTT. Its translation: CASSRGSLDSPLHF.

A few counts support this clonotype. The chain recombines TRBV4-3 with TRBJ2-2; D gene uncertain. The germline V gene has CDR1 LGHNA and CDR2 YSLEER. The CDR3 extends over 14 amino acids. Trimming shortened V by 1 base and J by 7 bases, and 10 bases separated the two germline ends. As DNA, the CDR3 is TGCGCCAGCAGCCAAGTTGCCAGCTACGGGGAGCTGTTTTTT. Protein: CASSQVASYGELFF.